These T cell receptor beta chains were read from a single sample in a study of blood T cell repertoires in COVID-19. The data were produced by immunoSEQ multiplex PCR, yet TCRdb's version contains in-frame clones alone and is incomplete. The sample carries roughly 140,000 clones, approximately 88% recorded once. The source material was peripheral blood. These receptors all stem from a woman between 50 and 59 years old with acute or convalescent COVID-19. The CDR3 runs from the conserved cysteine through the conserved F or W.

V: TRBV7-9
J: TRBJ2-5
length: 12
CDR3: CATQDRQETQYF

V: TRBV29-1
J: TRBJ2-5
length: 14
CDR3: CSGKIHDSQETQYF

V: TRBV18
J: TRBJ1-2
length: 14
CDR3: CASSPDRAFYGYTF

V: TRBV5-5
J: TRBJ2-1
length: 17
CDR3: CASSPTLTGFKYNEQFF

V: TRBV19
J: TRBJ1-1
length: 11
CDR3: CASTLGPEAFF

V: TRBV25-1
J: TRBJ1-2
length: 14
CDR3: CASSVWDRDYGYTF

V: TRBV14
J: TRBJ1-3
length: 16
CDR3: CASSRVDRGLENTIYF

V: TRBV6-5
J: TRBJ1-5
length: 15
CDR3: CASNGQAYSNQPQHF

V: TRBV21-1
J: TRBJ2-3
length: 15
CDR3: CASSKLVGHTDTQYF

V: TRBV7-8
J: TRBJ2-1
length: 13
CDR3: CASSLGQSNEQFF

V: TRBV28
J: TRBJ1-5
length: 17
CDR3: CASSLHPPGNSNQPQHF

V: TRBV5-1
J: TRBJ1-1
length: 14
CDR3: CASSLEGVNTEAFF

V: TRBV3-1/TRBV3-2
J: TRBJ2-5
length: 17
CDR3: CASSQAGTGDGEETQYF

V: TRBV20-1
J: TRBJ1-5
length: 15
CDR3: CSASENWDNQRPQHF

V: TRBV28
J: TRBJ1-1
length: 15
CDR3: CASSLDREVNTEAFF

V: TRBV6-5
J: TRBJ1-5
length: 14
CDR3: CAGGQGAWNQPQHF

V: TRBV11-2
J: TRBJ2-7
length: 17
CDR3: CASSLDLRSPKSGEQYF

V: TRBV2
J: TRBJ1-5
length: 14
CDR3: CASSPTGGSQPQHF

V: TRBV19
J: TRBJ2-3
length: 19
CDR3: CASSTLPAGTPNSTDTQYF

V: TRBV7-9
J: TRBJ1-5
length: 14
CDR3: CASSSGLIDQPQHF

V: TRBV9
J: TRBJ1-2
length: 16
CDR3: CASTIAVLPEGGGYTF

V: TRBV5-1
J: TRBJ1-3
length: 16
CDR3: CASSLEKGVSGNTIYF

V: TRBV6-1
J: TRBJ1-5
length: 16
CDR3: CASSEARQGWNQPQHF

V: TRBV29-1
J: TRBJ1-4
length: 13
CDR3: CSAFGGAGEKLFF

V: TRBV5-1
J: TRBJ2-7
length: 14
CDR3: CASRPSTGGYEQYF

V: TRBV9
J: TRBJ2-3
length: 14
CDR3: CASSVAVGTDTQYF

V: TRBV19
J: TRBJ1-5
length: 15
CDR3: CASSGRDRGGQPQHF